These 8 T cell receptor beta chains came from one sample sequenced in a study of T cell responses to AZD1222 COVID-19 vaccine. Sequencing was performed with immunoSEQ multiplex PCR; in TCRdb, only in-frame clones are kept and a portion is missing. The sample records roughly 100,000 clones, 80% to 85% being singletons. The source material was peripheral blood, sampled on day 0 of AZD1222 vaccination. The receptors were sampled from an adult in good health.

The CDR3 DNA sequence: TGTGCCAGCAGCCCAAAAGAAATCAGGGGGCGCTTTGGCTACACCTTC. Translated: CASSPKEIRGRFGYTF. The chain has TRBV3-1 (or the pseudogene TRBV3-2) and TRBJ1-2, with 8 positions matching TRBD1. Germline assignment: CDR1 LGHDT and CDR2 YNNKEL (reference sequence). Trimming at V came to 4 bases and at J to 7 bases, leaving 14 bases not matched to a gene. The CDR3 is made up of 16 amino acids.

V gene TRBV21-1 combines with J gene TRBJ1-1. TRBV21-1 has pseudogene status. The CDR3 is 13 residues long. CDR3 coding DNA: TGTGCCAGCAGCCCCTTTGTAAACACTGAAGCTTTCTTT. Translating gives CASSPFVNTEAFF.

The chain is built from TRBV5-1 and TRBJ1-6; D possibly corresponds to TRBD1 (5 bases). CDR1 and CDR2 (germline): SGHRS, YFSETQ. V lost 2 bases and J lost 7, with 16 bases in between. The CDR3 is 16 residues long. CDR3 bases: TGCGCCAGCAGCTTTACCACCGGGACGGAGAATTCACCCCTCCACTTT. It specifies CASSFTTGTENSPLHF. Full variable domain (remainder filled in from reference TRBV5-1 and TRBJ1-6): KAGVTQTPRYLIKTRGQQVTLSCSPISGHRSVSWYQQTPGQGLQFLFEYFSETQRNKGNFPGRFSGRQFSNSRSEMNVSTLELGDSALYLCASSFTTGTENSPLHFGNGTRLTVT.

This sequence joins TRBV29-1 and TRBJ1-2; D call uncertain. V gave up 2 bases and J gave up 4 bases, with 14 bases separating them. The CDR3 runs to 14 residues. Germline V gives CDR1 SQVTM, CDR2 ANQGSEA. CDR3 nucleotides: TGCAGCGTTGAAACCCAGACAAACACCTATGGCTACACCTTC. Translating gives CSVETQTNTYGYTF. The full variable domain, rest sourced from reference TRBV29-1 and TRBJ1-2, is SAVISQKPSRDICQRGTSLTIQCQVDSQVTMMFWYRQQPGQSLTLIATANQGSEATYESGFVIDKFPISRPNLTFSTLTVSNMSPEDSSIYLCSVETQTNTYGYTFGSGTRLTVV.

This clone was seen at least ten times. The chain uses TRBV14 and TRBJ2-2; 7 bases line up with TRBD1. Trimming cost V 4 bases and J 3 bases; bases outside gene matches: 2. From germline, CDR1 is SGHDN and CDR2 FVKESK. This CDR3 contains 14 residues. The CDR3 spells CASSPGTDTGELFF. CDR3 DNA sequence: TGTGCCAGCAGCCCAGGGACAGACACCGGGGAGCTGTTTTTT.

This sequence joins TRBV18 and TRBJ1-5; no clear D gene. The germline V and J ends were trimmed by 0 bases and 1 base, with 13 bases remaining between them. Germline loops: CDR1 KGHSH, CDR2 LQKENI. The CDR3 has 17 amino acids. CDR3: CASSPPAGGLSNQPQHF. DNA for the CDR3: TGTGCCAGCTCACCACCGGCAGGTGGCCTCAGCAATCAGCCCCAGCATTTT.

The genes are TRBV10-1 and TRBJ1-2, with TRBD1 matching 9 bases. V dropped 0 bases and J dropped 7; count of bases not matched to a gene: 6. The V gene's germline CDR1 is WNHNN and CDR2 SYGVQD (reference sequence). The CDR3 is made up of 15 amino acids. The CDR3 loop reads CASSESDRGSGGYTF. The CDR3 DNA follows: TGCGCCAGCAGTGAGTCGGACAGGGGTTCGGGTGGCTACACCTTC.

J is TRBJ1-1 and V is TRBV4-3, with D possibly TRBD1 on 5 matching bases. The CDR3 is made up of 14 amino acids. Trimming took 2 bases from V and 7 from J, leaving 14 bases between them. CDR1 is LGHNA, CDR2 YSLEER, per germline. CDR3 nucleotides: TGCGCCAGCAGCCAACCGAGCTATGGGGGTGAAGCTTTCTTT. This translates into CASSQPSYGGEAFF.